This T cell receptor beta chain was documented in a study of identical twins. This CDR3 region has 17 residues. Looked up from germline, CDR1 is SGHRS and CDR2 is YFSETQ. Trimming removed 0 bases from V and 3 bases from J; junction bases left unmatched: 7. This clonotype has a count of ten or more. Through template switching, a universal primer site was introduced, and the cDNA contained unique molecular identifiers. From the 5' RACE reads, TCRdb called clonotypes with MiXCR, one entry per CDR3 protein. The sample includes 690,000 or so distinct CDR3 sequences, less than 7% seen only once; the top ten take roughly 2%.

Material: naive T cells sorted from blood. V and J are TRBV5-1 and TRBJ2-3, with TRBD1 matching over 10 bases. The TCR originated in a man between 18 and 29 years old in good health. The CDR3 here is CASSLVPGQGRTDTQYF. CDR3 sequence (DNA): TGCGCCAGCAGCTTGGTCCCGGGACAGGGGAGGACAGATACGCAGTATTTT.